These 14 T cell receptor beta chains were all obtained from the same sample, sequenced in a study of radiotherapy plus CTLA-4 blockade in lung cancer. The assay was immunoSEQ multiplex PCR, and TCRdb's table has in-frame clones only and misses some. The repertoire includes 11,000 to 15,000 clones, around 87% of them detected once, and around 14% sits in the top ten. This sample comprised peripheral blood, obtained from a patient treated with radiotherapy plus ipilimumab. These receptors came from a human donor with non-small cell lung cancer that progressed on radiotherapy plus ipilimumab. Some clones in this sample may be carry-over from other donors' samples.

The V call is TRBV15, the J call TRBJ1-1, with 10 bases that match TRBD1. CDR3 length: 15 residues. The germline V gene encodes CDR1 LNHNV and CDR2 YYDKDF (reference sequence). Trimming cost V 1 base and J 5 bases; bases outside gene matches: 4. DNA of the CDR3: TGTGCCACCAGCAGAGGGGGACAGGGGAGTACTGAAGCTTTCTTT. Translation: CATSRGGQGSTEAFF.

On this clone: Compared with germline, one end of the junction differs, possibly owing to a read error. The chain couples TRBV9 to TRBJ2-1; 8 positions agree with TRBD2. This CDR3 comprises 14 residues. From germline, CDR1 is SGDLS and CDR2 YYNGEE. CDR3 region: CASSVGLRGGGWIF. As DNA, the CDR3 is TGTGCCAGCAGCGTAGGGTTGAGGGGCGGGGGGTGGATCTTC.

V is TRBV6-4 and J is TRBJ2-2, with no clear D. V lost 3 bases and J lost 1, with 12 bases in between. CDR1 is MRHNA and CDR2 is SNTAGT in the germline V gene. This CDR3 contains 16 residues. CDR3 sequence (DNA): TGTGCCAGCAGTGAGGGCTTAACTGAGAACACCGGGGAGCTGTTTTTT. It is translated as CASSEGLTENTGELFF.

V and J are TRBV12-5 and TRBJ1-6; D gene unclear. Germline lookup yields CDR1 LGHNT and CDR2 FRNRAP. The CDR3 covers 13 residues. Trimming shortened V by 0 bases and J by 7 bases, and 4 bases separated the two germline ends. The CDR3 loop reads CASGLVANSPLHF. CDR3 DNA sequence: TGTGCTAGTGGTTTGGTAGCGAATTCACCCCTCCACTTT.

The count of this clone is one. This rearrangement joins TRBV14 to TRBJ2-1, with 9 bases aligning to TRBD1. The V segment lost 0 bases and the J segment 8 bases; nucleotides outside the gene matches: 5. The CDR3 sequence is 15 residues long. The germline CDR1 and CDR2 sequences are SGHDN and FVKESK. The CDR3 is CASSQDGTGYDEQFF. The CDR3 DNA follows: TGTGCCAGCAGCCAAGATGGGACAGGGTATGATGAGCAGTTCTTC.

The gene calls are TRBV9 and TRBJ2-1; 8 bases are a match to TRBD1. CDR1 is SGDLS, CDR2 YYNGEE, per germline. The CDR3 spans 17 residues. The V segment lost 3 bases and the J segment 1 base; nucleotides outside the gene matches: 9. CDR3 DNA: TGTGCCAGCAGCGGGAATCCGGGACAGGCATCCTACAATGAGCAGTTCTTC. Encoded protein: CASSGNPGQASYNEQFF.

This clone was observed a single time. The CDR3 here is CASSILRGEQYF. The CDR3 DNA reads TGTGCCAGTAGTATACTGCGCGGCGAGCAGTACTTC. The chain links TRBV19 to TRBJ2-7; D is uncertain. This CDR3 has 12 amino acids. The germline V and J ends were trimmed by 2 bases and 6 bases, with 8 bases remaining between them. The germline V gene encodes CDR1 LNHDA and CDR2 SQIVND (reference sequence).

The CDR3 spells CASSSNRATGELFF. The CDR3 region has the DNA TGTGCCAGCAGCTCAAACAGGGCAACCGGGGAGCTGTTTTTT. The V call is TRBV7-2, the J call TRBJ2-2; D may be TRBD1 (6 bases). V lost 4 bases to trimming and J lost 5 bases, with 11 bases between them. Germline V gene lookup returns CDR1 SGHTA and CDR2 FQGNSA. The CDR3 contains 14 residues.

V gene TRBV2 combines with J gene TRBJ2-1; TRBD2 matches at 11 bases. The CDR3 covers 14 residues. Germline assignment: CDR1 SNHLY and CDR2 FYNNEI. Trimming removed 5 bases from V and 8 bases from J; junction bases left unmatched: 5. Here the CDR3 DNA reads TGTGCCAGCAGTCTACTAGCGGGAGAGGATGAGCAGTTCTTC. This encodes CASSLLAGEDEQFF. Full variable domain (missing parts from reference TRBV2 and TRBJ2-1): EPEVTQTPSHQVTQMGQEVILRCVPISNHLYFYWYRQILGQKVEFLVSFYNNEISEKSEIFDDQFSVERPDGSNFTLKIRSTKLEDSAMYFCASSLLAGEDEQFFGPGTRLTVL.

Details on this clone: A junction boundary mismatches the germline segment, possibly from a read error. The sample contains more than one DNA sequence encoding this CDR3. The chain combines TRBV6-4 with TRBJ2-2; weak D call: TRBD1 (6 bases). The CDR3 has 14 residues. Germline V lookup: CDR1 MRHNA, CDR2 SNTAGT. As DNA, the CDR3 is TGTGCCAGCAGTGACTCAGGGGACACCGGGGAACTGTTTTTT. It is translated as CASSDSGDTGELFF.

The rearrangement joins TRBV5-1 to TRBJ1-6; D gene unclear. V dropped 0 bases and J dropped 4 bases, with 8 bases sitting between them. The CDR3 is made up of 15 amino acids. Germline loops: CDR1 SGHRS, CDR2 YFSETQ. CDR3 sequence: CASSLEGGYNSPLHF. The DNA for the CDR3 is TGCGCCAGCAGCTTGGAAGGCGGATATAATTCACCCCTCCACTTT.

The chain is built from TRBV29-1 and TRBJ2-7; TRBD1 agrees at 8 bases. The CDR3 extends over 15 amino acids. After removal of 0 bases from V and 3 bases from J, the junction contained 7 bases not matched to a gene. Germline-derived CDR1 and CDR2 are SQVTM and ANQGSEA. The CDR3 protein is CSVEDRDRPVYEQYF. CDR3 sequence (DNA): TGCAGCGTTGAAGATCGGGACAGGCCAGTCTACGAGCAGTACTTC.

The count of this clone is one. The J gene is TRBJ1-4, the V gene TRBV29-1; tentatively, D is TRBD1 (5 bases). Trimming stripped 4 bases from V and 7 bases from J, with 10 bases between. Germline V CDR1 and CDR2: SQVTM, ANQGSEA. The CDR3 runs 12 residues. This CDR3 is CSVGRVGEKLFF. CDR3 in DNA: TGCAGCGTTGGCAGGGTTGGTGAAAAACTGTTTTTT.

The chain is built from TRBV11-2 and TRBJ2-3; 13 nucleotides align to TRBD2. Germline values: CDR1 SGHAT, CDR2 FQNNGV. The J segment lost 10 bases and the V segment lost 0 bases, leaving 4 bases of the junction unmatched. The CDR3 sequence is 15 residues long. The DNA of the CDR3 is TGTGCCAGCAGCTTAGATCGGACTAGCGGGAGTTCGCAGTATTTT. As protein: CASSLDRTSGSSQYF.